This T cell receptor beta chain was identified during a study of long-term antiretroviral therapy in people with HIV. Study results and caveats: Repertoires in HIV (unlike those of controls) had narrower CDR3 length ranges.

Germline lookup yields CDR1 PRHDT and CDR2 FYEKMQ (reference sequence). V lost 6 bases, J lost 7 bases, and 10 bases stayed unmatched. The CDR3 is 16 residues long. Turning to this clone: The antigen remains undetermined.

Run at survey level, the immunoSEQ assay was version v3.0. Target depth was roughly 35,000-50,000 T-cell genomes per sample. Clones were read by immunoSEQ multiplex PCR, and TCRdb kept only the in-frame ones, dropping some. The data show roughly 29,000 clones, nearly 97% seen once. The chain employs TRBV13 and TRBJ2-1; 12 nucleotides align to TRBD2. The sequence was obtained from a man younger than 40 with HIV. Sequences were derived from unsorted PBMCs, sampled 5.3 years after starting antiretroviral therapy. For the CDR3, the DNA is TGTGCCAGCAGTTCGCCTCTAGCGGGAGGGCTTAATGAGCAGTTCTTC. Translated, it gives CASSSPLAGGLNEQFF.